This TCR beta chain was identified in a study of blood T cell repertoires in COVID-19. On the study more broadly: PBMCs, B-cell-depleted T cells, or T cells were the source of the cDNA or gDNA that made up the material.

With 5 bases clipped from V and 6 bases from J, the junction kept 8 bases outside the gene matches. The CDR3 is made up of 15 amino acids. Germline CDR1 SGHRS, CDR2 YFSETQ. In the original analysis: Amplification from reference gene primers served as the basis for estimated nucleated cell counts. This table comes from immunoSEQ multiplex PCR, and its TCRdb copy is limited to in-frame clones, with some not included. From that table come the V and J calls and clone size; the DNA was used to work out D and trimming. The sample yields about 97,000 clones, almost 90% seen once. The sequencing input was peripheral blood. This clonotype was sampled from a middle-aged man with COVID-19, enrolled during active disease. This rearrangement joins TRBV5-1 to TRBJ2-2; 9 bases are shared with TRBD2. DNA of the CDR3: TGCGCCAGCAGACCACCGGGACTAGCTTCCGGGGAGCTGTTTTTT. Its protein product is CASRPPGLASGELFF.